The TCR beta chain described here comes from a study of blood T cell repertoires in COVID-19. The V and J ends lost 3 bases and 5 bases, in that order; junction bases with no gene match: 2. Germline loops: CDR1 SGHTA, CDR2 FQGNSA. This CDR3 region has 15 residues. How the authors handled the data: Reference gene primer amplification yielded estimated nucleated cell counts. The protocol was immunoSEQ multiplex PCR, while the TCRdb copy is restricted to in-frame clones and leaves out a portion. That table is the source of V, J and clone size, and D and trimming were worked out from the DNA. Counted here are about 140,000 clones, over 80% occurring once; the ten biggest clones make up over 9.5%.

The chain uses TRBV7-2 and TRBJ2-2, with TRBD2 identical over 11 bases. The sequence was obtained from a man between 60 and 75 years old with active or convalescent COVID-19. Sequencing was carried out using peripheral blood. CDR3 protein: CASSFLAGGTGELFF. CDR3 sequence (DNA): TGTGCCAGCAGCTTTTTAGCGGGGGGGACCGGGGAGCTGTTTTTT. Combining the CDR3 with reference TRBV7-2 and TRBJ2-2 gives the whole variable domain GAGVSQSPSNKVTEKGKDVELRCDPISGHTALYWYRQSLGQGLEFLIYFQGNSAPDKSGLPSDRFSAERTGGSVSTLTIQRTQQEDSAVYLCASSFLAGGTGELFFGEGSRLTVL.